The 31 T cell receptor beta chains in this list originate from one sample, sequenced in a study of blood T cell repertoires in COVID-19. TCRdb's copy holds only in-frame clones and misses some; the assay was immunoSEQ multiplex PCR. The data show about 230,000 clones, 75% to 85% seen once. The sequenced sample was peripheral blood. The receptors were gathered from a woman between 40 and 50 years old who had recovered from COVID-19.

The CDR3 here is CASRDRGGYTF. As DNA, the CDR3 is TGTGCCAGCAGGGACAGGGGCGGCTACACCTTC. The chain combines TRBV12-3 or TRBV12-4 with TRBJ1-2; the match to TRBD1 covers 9 bases. V was clipped by 6 bases and J by 8 bases; unmatched bases: 1. The CDR3 is made up of 11 amino acids.

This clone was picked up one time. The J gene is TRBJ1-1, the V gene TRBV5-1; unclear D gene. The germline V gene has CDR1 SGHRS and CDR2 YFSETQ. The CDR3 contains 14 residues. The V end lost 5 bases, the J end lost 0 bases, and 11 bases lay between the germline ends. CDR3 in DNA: TGCGCCAGCAGAGGACTTCGAATGAACACTGAAGCTTTCTTT. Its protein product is CASRGLRMNTEAFF.

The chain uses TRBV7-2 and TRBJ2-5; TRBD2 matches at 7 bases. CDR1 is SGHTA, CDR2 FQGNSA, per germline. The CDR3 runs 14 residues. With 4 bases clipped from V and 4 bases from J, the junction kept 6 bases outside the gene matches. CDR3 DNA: TGTGCCAGCAGCTGGGAGGGTTCGGGAGAGACCCAGTACTTC. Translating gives CASSWEGSGETQYF.

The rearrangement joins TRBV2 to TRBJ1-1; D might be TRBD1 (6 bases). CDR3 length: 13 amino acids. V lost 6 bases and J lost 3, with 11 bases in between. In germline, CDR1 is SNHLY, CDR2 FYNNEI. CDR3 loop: CASRGNRDTEAFF. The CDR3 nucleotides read TGTGCCAGCAGGGGGAACAGGGACACTGAAGCTTTCTTT.

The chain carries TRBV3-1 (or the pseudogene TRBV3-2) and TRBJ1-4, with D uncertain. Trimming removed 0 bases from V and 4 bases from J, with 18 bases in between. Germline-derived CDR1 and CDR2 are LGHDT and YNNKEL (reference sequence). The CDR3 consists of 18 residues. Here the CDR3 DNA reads TGTGCCAGCAGCCAAGATCCGCTGGGGAGTCGCGGTAATGAAAAACTGTTTTTT. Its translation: CASSQDPLGSRGNEKLFF.

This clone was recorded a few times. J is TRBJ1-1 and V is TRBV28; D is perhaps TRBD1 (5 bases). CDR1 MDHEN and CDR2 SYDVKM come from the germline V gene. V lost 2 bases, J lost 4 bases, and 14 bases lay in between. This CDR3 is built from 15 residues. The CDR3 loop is CASSLMGLRATEAFF. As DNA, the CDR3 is TGTGCCAGCAGTTTAATGGGGCTCCGTGCCACTGAAGCTTTCTTT.

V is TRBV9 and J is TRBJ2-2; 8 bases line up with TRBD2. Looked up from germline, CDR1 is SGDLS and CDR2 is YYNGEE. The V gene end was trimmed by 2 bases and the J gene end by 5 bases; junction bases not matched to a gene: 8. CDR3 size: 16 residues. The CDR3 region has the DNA TGTGCCAGCAGCGTTGACGGGGGGGCTCGGACCGGGGAGCTGTTTTTT. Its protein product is CASSVDGGARTGELFF.

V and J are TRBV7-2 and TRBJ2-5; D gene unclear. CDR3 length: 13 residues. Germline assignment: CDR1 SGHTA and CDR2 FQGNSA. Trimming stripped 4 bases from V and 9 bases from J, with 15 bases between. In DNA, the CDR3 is TGTGCCAGCAGCTCCACCCGAGACTCGCCCCAGTACTTC. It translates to CASSSTRDSPQYF.

The CDR3 loop reads CASSLTGGSYNEQFF. The CDR3 DNA reads TGTGCCAGCAGTTTGACAGGGGGGTCCTACAATGAGCAGTTCTTC. V gene TRBV6-5 combines with J gene TRBJ2-1; 9 bases are shared with TRBD1. V trimming: 4 bases; J trimming: 1 base; junction bases outside the gene matches: 2. The CDR3 covers 15 residues. Germline assignment: CDR1 MNHEY and CDR2 SVGAGI.

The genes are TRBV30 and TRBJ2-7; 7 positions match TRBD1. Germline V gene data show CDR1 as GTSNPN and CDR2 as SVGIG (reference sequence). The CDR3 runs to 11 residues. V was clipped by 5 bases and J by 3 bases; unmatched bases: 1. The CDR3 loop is CAWGTDYEQYF. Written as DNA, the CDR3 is TGTGCCTGGGGGACAGACTACGAGCAGTACTTC.

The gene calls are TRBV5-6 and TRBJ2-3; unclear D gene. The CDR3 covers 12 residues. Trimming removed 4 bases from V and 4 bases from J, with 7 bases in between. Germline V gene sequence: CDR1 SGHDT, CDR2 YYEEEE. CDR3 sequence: CASSRIPDTQYF. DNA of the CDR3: TGTGCCAGCAGCCGTATCCCAGATACGCAGTATTTT.

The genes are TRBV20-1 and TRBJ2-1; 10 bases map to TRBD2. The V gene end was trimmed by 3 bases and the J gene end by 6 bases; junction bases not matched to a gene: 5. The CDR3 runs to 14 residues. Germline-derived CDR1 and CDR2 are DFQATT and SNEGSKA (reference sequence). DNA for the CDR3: TGCAGTGCTAGTTCTAGCGGGGGAGTCAATGAGCAGTTCTTC. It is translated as CSASSSGGVNEQFF.

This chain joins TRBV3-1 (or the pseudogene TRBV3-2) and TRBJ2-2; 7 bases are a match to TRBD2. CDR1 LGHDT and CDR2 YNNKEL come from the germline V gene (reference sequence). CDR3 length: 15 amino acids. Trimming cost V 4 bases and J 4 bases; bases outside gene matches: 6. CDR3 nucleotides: TGTGCCAGCAGCCGCTTTACGGGGGGCACCGGGGAGCTGTTTTTT. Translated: CASSRFTGGTGELFF.

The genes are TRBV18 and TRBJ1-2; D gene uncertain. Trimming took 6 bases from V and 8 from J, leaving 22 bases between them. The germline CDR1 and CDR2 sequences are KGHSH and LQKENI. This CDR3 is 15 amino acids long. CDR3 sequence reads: CASSPDAAGGRGYTF. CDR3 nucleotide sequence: TGTGCCAGCTCCCCTGATGCTGCGGGAGGAAGGGGCTACACCTTC. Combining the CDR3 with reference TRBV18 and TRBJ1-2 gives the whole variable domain NAGVMQNPRHLVRRRGQEARLRCSPMKGHSHVYWYRQLPEEGLKFMVYLQKENIIDESGMPKERFSAEFPKEGPSILRIQQVVRGDSAAYFCASSPDAAGGRGYTFGSGTRLTVV.

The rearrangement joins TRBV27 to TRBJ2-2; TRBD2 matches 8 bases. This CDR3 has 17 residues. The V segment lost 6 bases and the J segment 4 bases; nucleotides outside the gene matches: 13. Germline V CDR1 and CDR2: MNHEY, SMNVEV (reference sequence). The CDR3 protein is CASSQTSASLGTGELFF. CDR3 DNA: TGTGCCAGCAGCCAGACTAGCGCATCTCTAGGCACCGGGGAGCTGTTTTTT.

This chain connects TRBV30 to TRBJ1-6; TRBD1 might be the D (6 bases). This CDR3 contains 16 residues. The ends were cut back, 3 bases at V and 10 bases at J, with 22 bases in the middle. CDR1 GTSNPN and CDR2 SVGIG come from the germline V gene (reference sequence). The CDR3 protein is CAWSRGGAGYRSPLHF. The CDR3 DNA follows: TGTGCCTGGAGCCGGGGGGGGGCAGGGTATCGCTCACCCCTCCACTTT. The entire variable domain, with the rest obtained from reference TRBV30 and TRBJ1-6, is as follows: SQTIHQWPATLVQPVGSPLSLECTVEGTSNPNLYWYRQAAGRGLQLLFYSVGIGQISSEVPQNLSASRPQDRQFILSSKKLLLSDSGFYLCAWSRGGAGYRSPLHFGNGTRLTVT.

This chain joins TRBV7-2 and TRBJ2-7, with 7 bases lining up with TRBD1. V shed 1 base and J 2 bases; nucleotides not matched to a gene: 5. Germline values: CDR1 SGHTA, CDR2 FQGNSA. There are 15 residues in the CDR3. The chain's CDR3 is CASSLGTGMTYEQYF. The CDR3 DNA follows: TGTGCCAGCAGCTTAGGGACAGGCATGACCTACGAGCAGTACTTC.

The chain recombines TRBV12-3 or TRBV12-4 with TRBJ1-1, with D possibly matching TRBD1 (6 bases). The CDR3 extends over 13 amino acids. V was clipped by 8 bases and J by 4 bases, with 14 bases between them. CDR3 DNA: TGTGCCAGCGGTGACAGGATCGTCACTGAAGCTTTCTTT. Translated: CASGDRIVTEAFF.

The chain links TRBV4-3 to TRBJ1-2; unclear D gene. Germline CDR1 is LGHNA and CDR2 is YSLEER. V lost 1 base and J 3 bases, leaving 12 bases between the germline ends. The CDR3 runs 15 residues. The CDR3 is CASSQVGDFDYGYTF. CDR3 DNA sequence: TGCGCCAGCAGCCAAGTCGGGGATTTCGACTATGGCTACACCTTC.

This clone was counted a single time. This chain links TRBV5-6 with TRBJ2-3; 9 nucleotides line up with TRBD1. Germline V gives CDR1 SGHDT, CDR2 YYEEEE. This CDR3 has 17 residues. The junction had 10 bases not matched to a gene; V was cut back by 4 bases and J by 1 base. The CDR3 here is CASSPLRWDRGTDTQYF. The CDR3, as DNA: TGTGCCAGCAGCCCTCTAAGGTGGGACAGGGGCACAGATACGCAGTATTTT.

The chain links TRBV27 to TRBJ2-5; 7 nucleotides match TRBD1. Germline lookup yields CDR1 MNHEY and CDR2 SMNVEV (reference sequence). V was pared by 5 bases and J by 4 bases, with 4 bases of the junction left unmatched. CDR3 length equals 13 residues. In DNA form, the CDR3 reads TGTGCCAGCAGTCAACGGGACAGAGAGACCCAGTACTTC. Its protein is CASSQRDRETQYF.

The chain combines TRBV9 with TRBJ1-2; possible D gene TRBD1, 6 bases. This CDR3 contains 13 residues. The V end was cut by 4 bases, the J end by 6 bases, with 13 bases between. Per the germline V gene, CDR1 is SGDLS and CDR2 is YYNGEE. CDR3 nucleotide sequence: TGTGCCAGCAGCAGAATCCAGGGGCATGGCTACACCTTC. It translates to CASSRIQGHGYTF.

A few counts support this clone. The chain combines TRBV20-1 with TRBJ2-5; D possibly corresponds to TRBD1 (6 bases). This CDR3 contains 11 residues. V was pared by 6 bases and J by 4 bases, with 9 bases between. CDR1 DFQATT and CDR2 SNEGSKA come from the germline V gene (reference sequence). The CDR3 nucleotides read TGCAGTGCGCTGGACAGAGAGACCCAGTACTTC. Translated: CSALDRETQYF.

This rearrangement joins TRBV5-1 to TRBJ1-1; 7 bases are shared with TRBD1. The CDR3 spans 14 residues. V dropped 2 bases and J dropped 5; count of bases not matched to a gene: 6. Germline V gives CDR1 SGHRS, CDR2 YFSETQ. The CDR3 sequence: CASSFNRGETEAFF. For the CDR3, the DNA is TGCGCCAGCAGCTTCAACAGGGGTGAGACTGAAGCTTTCTTT.

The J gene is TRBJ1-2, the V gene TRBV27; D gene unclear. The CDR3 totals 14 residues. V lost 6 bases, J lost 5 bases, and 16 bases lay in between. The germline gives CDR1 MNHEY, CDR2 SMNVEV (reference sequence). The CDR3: CASSPGVAGYGYTF. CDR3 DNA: TGTGCCAGCAGCCCGGGCGTCGCGGGTTATGGCTACACCTTC.

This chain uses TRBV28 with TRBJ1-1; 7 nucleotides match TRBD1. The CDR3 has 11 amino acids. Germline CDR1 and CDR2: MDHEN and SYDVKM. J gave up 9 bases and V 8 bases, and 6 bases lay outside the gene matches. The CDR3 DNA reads TGTGCCAGCTTTTGGGACAGACAAGCTTTCTTT. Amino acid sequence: CASFWDRQAFF.

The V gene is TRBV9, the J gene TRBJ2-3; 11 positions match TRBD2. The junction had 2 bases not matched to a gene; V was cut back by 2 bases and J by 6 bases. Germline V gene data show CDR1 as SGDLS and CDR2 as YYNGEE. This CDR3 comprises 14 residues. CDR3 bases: TGTGCCAGCAGCGTTATAGCGGGGGGGGATACGCAGTATTTT. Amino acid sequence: CASSVIAGGDTQYF.

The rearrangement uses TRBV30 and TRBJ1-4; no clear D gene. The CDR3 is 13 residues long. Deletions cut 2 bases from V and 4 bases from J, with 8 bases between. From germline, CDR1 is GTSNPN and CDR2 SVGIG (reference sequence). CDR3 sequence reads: CAWSKQSNEKLFF. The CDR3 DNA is TGTGCCTGGAGTAAACAGAGTAATGAAAAACTGTTTTTT.

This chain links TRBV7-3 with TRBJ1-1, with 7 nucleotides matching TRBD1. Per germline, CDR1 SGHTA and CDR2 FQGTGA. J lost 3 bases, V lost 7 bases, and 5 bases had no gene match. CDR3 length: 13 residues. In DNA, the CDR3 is TGTGCCAGCAAGCTACAGGGGTACACTGAAGCTTTCTTT. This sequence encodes CASKLQGYTEAFF.

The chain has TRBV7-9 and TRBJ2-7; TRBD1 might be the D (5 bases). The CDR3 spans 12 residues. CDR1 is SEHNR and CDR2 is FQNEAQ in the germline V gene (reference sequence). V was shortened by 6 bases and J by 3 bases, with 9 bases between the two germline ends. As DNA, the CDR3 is TGTGCCAGCAGACCCGACAGCTACGAGCAGTACTTC. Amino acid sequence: CASRPDSYEQYF.

The CDR3 loop is CASSPGAGYTEAFF. CDR3 DNA sequence: TGTGCCAGCAGCCCAGGGGCTGGGTACACTGAAGCTTTCTTT. The gene calls are TRBV7-2 and TRBJ1-1; D might be TRBD1 (6 bases). CDR3 length: 14 amino acids. V gave up 5 bases and J gave up 3 bases, with 13 bases separating them. Per the germline V gene, CDR1 is SGHTA and CDR2 is FQGNSA. Full variable domain (rest looked up from reference TRBV7-2 and TRBJ1-1): GAGVSQSPSNKVTEKGKDVELRCDPISGHTALYWYRQSLGQGLEFLIYFQGNSAPDKSGLPSDRFSAERTGGSVSTLTIQRTQQEDSAVYLCASSPGAGYTEAFFGQGTRLTVV.